This T cell receptor (beta chain) was captured by sequencing in a study of long-term antiretroviral therapy in people with HIV. A minimum of one pre-ART and two post-ART PBMC samples existed for each donor. Prior to DNA extraction, the samples held 1-10 million cryopreserved PBMC. On this clone itself: Its antigen is as yet unknown.

General study points: Those clones which expanded before ART made up the dominant part of the repertoire at all time points.

The CDR3 is made up of 17 amino acids. The V gene's germline CDR1 is SEHNR and CDR2 FQNEAQ (reference sequence). The V segment lost 5 bases and the J segment 3 bases; nucleotides outside the gene matches: 11. Runs used v3.0 of the immunoSEQ assay and were done at survey level. Per sample, sequencing targeted roughly 35,000-55,000 T-cell genomes. Method: immunoSEQ multiplex PCR; TCRdb's copy keeps in-frame clones and lacks some. Altogether 17,000 or so clones are present, 80% to 85% being singletons, with the ten largest covering roughly 8.3%. The sequence was obtained from a man aged 45 to 65 with HIV. The gene calls are TRBV7-9 and TRBJ2-1; TRBD1 aligns across 9 bases. Specimen: unsorted PBMCs, collected 0.3 years before starting antiretroviral therapy. The CDR3 region is CASSPRDRVTVYNEQFF. CDR3 sequence (DNA): TGTGCCAGCAGCCCTCGGGACAGGGTTACGGTCTACAATGAGCAGTTCTTC.